Detailed here is one TCR beta chain. Profiled with immunoSEQ multiplex PCR; TCRdb holds only in-frame clones, not every one. The profile shows fewer than 80,000 clones, roughly 92% of them singletons. The record originates from a study of T cell changes during pregnancy in multiple sclerosis. Germline-derived CDR1 and CDR2 are SGHDT and YYEEEE. V dropped 1 base and J dropped 6 bases, with 9 bases sitting between them. This CDR3 is built from 13 residues. J is TRBJ2-3 and V is TRBV5-6; D is uncertain. The TCR sequence derives from a female donor in good health, enrolled as a control in a pregnancy study. This specimen consisted of peripheral blood, obtained in the third trimester of pregnancy. This chain's CDR3 is CASSLMSLDTQYF. The DNA for the CDR3 is TGTGCCAGCAGCTTGATGAGCTTGGATACGCAGTATTTT.